In its sample, the clone carrying this TCR beta chain was seen many times. V was pared by 4 bases and J by 7 bases, with 10 bases of the junction left unmatched. CDR3 length: 13 amino acids. CDR1 and CDR2 (germline): GTSNPN, SVGIG (reference sequence). The sample belongs to a study of regulatory T cells in long-lasting Graves disease. Construction of TCR beta libraries relied on iRepertoire HTBI primers and on Arm-PCR targeting CDR3 regions. TCRdb reanalysed the multiplex PCR reads using MiXCR and keeps one entry per CDR3 protein. The sample holds some 220,000 distinct CDR3 sequences, approximately 18% seen once. As for time point: newly diagnosed GD, antithyroid drugs for less than 3 months. Making the TCR library involved RNA that had been extracted from PBMCs. The data were also submitted as part of a second study, on T cells in Graves' hyperthyroidism and ophthalmopathy.

The receptor was isolated from a woman aged 25 to 45 with Graves disease. The specimen comprised peripheral blood mononuclear cells (PBMCs), sampled at new diagnosis, from a patient treated with antithyroid drugs. The V and J genes are TRBV30 and TRBJ2-7, with 7 bases fitting TRBD1. Here the CDR3 DNA reads TGTGCCTGGAACCTAAAGGGGGCTAGGGAGCAGTACTTC. Protein product: CAWNLKGAREQYF.